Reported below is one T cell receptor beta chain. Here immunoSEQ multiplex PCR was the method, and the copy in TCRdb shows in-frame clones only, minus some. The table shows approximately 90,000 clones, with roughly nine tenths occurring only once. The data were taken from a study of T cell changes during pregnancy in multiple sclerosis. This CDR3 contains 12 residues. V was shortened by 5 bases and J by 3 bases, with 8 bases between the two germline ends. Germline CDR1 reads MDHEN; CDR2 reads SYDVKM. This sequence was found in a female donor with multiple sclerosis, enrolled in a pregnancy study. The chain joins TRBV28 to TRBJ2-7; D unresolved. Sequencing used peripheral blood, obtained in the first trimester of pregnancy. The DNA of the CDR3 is TGTGCCAGCAGTGCAGAAGACTACGAGCAGTACTTC. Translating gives CASSAEDYEQYF.